The clone carrying this T cell receptor (beta chain) was counted a few times. Its target is not known. This CDR3 spans 15 amino acids. After removal of 2 bases from V and 7 bases from J, the junction contained 4 bases not matched to a gene. The germline gives CDR1 MNHNY, CDR2 SVGAGI (reference sequence). This sample stems from a study of blood T cells in healthy people across ages. The use of a sample-barcoded 5' primer and a J-beta primer mix characterized a second PCR of roughly 6 to 11 cycles. Using its own MiXCR run on the 5' RACE reads, TCRdb lists one record per CDR3 protein. The sample consists of approximately 800,000 distinct CDR3 sequences, about 47% of them appearing once. Study results and caveats: Diversity estimates from one million T cells were considered underestimates. Diversity was higher, and naive CD4+ cells more numerous, in long-lived donors than in aged donors.

The genes are TRBV6-6 and TRBJ2-1; 11 bases map to TRBD1. The sequence came from a man older than 75 in good health. Sequenced material: blood. The CDR3 DNA is TGTGCCAGCAGTTACCTAGGACAGGGGGCGAATGAGCAGTTCTTC. Its translation: CASSYLGQGANEQFF.